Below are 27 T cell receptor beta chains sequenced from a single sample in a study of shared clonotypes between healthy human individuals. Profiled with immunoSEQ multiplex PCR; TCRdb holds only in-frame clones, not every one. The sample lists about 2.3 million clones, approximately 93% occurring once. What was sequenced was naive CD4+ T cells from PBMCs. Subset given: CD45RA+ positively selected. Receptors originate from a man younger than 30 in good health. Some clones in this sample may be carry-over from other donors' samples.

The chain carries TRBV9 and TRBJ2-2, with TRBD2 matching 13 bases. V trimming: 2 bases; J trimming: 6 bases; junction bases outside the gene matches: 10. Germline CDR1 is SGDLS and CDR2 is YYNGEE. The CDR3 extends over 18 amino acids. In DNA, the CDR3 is TGTGCCAGCAGCGTTTGGACTAGCGGGAGAGTGGGCTCCGGGGAGCTGTTTTTT. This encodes CASSVWTSGRVGSGELFF.

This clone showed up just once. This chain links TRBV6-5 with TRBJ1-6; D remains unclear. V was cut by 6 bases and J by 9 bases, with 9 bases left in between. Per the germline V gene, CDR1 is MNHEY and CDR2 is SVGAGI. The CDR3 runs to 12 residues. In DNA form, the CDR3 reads TGTGCCAGCAGGAACGAGGGTTCACCCCTCCACTTT. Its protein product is CASRNEGSPLHF.

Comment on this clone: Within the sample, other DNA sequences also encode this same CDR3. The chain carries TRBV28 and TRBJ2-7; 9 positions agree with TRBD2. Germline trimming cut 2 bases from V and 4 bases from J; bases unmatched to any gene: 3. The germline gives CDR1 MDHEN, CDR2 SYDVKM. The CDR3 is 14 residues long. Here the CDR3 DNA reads TGTGCCAGCAGTTTAGCGGGAGGGGCGTACGAGCAGTACTTC. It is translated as CASSLAGGAYEQYF.

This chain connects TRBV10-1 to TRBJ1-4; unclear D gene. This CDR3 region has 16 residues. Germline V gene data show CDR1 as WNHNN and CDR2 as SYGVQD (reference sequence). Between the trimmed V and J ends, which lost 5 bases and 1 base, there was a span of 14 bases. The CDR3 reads CASSRVILETNEKLFF. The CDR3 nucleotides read TGCGCCAGCAGTAGGGTTATTCTGGAAACTAATGAAAAACTGTTTTTT.

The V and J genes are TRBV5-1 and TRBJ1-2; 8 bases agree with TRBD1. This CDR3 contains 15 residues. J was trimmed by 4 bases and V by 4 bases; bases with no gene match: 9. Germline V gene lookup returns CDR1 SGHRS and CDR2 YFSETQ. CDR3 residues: CASSTTGEQAYGYTF. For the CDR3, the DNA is TGCGCCAGCAGCACGACAGGGGAGCAGGCCTATGGCTACACCTTC.

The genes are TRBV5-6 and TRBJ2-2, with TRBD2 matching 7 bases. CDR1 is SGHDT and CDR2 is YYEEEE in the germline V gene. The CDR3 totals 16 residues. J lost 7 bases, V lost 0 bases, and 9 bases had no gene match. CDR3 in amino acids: CASSLAGRPGGGELFF. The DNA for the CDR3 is TGTGCCAGCAGCTTGGCCGGGAGGCCCGGGGGCGGGGAGCTGTTTTTT.

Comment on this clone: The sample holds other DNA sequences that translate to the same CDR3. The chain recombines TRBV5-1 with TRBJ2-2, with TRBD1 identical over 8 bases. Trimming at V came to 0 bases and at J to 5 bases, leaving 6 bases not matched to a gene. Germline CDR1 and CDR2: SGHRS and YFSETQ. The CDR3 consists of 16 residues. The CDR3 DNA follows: TGCGCCAGCAGCTTGGTAGCAGGGGGCCGGACCGGGGAGCTGTTTTTT. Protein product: CASSLVAGGRTGELFF.

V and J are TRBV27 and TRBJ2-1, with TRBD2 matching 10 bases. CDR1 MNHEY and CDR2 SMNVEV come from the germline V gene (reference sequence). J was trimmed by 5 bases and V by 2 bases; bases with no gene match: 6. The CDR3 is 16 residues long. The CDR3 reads CASSLRLAGSNNEQFF. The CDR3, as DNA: TGTGCCAGCAGTTTAAGACTAGCGGGTTCGAACAATGAGCAGTTCTTC.

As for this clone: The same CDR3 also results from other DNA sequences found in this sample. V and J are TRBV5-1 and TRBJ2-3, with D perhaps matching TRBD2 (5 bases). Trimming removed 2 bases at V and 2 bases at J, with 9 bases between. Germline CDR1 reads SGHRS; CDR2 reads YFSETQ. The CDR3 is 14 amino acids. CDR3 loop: CASSFSGITDTQYF. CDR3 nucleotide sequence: TGCGCCAGCAGCTTTTCGGGAATCACAGATACGCAGTATTTT.

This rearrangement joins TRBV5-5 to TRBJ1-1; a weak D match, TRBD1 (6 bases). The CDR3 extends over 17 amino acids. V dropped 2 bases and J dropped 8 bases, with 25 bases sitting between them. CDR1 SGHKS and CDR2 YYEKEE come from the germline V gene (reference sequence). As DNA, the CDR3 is TGTGCCAGCAGCTTACTTACAGGGAATAATCTTCAGATCGAAGCTTTCTTT. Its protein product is CASSLLTGNNLQIEAFF.

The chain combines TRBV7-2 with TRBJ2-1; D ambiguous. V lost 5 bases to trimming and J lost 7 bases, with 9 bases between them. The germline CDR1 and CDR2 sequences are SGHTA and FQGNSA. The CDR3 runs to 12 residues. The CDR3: CASSQIPNEQFF. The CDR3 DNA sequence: TGTGCCAGCAGCCAAATTCCGAATGAGCAGTTCTTC.

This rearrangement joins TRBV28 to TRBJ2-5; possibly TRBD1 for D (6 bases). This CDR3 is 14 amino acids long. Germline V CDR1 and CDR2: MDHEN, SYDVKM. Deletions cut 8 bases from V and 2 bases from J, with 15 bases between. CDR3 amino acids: CASSHRVLQETQYF. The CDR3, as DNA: TGTGCCAGCTCCCACAGGGTACTGCAAGAGACCCAGTACTTC.

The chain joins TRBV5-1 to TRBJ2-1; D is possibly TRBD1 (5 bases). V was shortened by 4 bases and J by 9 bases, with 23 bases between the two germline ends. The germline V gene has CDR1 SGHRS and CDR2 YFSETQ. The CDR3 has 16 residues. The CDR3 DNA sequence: TGCGCCAGCAGCGAACGGACAACGCAGGAAAGGGTTGAGCAGTTCTTC. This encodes CASSERTTQERVEQFF.

CDR3 amino acids: CASRTTGGKETQYF. In DNA form, the CDR3 reads TGTGCCAGTAGGACGACAGGTGGAAAAGAGACCCAGTACTTC. This chain links TRBV19 with TRBJ2-5; a possible D gene is TRBD1 (6 bases). CDR1 and CDR2 from the germline V gene are LNHDA and SQIVND (reference sequence). CDR3 length: 14 amino acids. V was pared by 6 bases and J by 3 bases, with 14 bases between.

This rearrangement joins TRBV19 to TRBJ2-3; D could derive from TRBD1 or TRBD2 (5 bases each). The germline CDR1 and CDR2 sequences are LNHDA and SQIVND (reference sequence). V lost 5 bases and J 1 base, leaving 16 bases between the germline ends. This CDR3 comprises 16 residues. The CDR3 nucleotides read TGTGCCAGTAGTCAAGGGGACGCCGGTCGCACAGATACGCAGTATTTT. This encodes CASSQGDAGRTDTQYF.

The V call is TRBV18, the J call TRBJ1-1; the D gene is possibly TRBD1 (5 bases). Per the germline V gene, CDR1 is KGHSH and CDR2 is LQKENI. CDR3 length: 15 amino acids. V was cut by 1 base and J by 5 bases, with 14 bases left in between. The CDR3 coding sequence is TGTGCCAGCTCACCACTCGGGACCGGCCTGACTGAAGCTTTCTTT. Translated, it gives CASSPLGTGLTEAFF.

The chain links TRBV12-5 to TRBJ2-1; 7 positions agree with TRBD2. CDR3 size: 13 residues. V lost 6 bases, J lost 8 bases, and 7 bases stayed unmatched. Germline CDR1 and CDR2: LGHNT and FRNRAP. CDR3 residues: CASGGGFRDEQFF. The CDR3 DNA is TGTGCTAGTGGCGGGGGGTTTAGGGATGAGCAGTTCTTC.

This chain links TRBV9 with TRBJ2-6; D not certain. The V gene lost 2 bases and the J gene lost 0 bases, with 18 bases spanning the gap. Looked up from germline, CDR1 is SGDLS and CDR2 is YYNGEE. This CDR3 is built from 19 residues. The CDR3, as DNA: TGTGCCAGCAGCGTTGGGGAACAGCTCCGATTCTCTGGGGCCAACGTCCTGACTTTC. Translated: CASSVGEQLRFSGANVLTF.

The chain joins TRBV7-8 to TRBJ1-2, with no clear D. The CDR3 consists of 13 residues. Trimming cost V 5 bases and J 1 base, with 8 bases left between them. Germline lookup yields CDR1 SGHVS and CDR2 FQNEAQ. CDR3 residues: CASSRQINYGYTF. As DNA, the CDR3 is TGTGCCAGCAGCCGACAAATTAACTATGGCTACACCTTC.

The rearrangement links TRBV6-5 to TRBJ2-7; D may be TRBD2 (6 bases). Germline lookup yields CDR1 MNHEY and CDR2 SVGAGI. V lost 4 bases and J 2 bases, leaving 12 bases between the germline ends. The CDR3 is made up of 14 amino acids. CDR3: CASSSLPGAYEQYF. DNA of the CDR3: TGTGCCAGCAGTTCCCTGCCGGGGGCCTACGAGCAGTACTTC.

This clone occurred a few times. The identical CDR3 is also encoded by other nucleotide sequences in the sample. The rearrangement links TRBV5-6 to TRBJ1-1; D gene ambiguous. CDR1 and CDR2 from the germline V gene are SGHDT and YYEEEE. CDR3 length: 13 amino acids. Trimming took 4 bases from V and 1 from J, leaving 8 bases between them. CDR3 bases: TGTGCCAGCAGCCTTGAGAGGAACACTGAAGCTTTCTTT. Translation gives CASSLERNTEAFF.

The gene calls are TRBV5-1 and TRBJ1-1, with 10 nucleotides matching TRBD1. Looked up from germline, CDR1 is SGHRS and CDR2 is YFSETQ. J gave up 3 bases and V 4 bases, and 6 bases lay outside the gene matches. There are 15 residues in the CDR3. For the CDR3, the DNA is TGCGCCAGCAGCCAGACAGGGGGCTCGTACACTGAAGCTTTCTTT. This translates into CASSQTGGSYTEAFF.

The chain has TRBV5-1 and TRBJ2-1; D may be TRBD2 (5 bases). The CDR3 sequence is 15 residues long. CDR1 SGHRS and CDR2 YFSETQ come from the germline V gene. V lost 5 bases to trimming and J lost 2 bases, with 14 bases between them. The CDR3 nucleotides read TGCGCCAGCAGTCCCGAGGGCTCCCCCTACAATGAGCAGTTCTTC. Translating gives CASSPEGSPYNEQFF.

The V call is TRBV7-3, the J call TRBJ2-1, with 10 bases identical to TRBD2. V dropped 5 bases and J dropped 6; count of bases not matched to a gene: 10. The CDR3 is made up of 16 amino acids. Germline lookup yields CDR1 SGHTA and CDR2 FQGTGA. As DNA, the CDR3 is TGTGCCAGCAGCACCAGGGGCGGGACTAGCGTCAATGAGCAGTTCTTC. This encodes CASSTRGGTSVNEQFF.

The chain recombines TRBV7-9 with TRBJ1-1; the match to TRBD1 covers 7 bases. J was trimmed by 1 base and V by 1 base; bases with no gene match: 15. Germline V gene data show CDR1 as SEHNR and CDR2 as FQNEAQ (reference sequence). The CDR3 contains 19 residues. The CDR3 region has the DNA TGTGCCAGCAGCTTAGAATCCCATCACAGGGGAGGGAGGAACACTGAAGCTTTCTTT. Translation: CASSLESHHRGGRNTEAFF.

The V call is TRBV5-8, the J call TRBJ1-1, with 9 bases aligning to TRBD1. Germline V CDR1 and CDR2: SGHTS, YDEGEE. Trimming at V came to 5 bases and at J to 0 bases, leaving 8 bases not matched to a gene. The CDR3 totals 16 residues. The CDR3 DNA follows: TGTGCCAGCAGTCCCCGGGACAGGGACATGAACACTGAAGCTTTCTTT. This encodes CASSPRDRDMNTEAFF.

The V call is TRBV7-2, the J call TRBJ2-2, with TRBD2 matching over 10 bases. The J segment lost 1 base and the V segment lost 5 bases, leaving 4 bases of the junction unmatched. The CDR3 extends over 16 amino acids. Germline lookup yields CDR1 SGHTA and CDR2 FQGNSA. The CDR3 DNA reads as TGTGCCAGCAGCCGTAGGACTAGCGGGAACACCGGGGAGCTGTTTTTT. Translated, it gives CASSRRTSGNTGELFF.